This T cell receptor (beta chain) comes out of a study of blood T cells in healthy people across ages. A sample-barcoded 5' primer and a J-beta primer mix were used in a second PCR of about 6 to 12 cycles. In TCRdb, the 5' RACE reads were re-called with MiXCR into one record per CDR3 protein. This table holds about 650,000 distinct CDR3 sequences, roughly 30% found once. This clonotype was found many times. The CDR3 is 14 residues long. Germline CDR1 reads SGHAT; CDR2 reads FQNNGV. V trimming: 2 bases; J trimming: 7 bases; junction bases outside the gene matches: 3. The clonotype was recovered from an elderly woman in good health. Input material: blood. J is TRBJ2-1 and V is TRBV11-2, with TRBD1 matching over 9 bases. The CDR3 loop is CASSLIDRGNEQFF. CDR3 nucleotides: TGTGCCAGCAGCTTAATTGACAGGGGGAATGAGCAGTTCTTC.